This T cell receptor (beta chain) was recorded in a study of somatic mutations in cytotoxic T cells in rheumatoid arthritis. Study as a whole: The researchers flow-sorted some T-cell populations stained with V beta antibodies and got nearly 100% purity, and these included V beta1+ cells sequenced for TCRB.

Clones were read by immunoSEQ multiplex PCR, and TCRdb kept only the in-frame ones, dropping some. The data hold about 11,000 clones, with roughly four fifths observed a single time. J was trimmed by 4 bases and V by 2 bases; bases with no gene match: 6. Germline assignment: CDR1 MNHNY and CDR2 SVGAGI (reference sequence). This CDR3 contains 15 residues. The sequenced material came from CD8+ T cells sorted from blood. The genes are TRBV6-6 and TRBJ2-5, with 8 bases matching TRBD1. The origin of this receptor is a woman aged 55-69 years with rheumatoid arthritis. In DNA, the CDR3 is TGTGCCAGCAGTTACCCCGGACAGGGAGGAGAGACCCAGTACTTC. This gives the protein CASSYPGQGGETQYF.